This TCR beta chain was recovered during a study of T cell responses to AZD1222 COVID-19 vaccine. Produced via immunoSEQ multiplex PCR; TCRdb's table is partial and in-frame only. The sample records 200,000 to 250,000 clones, 93% being singletons. The CDR3 is 12 residues long. The germline gives CDR1 SGHAT, CDR2 FQNNGV. Trimming stripped 5 bases from V and 4 bases from J, with 8 bases between. V gene TRBV11-2 combines with J gene TRBJ1-2; D not certain. Sequencing was performed on peripheral blood, taken on day 0 of MenACWY control vaccination. The clonotype originates from an adult in good health. The CDR3 here is CASSTESYGYTF. CDR3 in DNA: TGTGCCAGCAGCACCGAAAGCTATGGCTACACCTTC.